The 23 T cell receptor beta chains reported below all come from one sample, sequenced in a study of blood T cell repertoires in COVID-19. Measured with immunoSEQ multiplex PCR; TCRdb has only the in-frame clones, and not every one. The sample yields approximately 190,000 clones, around 80% seen once. The sample was peripheral blood. These receptor sequences come from a man aged 25 to 40 with active or convalescent COVID-19.

The J gene is TRBJ2-7, the V gene TRBV7-8; a possible D gene is TRBD2 (6 bases). This CDR3 contains 13 residues. V was cut by 7 bases and J by 5 bases, with 15 bases left in between. Germline V gene lookup returns CDR1 SGHVS and CDR2 FQNEAQ. The CDR3 spells CASNNSGKNEQYF. The DNA of the CDR3 is TGTGCCAGCAACAATAGCGGTAAAAACGAGCAGTACTTC. Full variable domain (rest looked up from reference TRBV7-8 and TRBJ2-7): GAGVSQSPRYKVAKRGQDVALRCDPISGHVSLFWYQQALGQGPEFLTYFQNEAQLDKSGLPSDRFFAERPEGSVSTLKIQRTQQEDSAVYLCASNNSGKNEQYFGPGTRLTVT.

The CDR3 DNA follows: TGCGCCAGCAGCCAGGCCATAGGGCTAGCGGGAGGGGATGGGGAGCTGTTTTTT. Translating gives CASSQAIGLAGGDGELFF. The chain is built from TRBV4-3 and TRBJ2-2; 12 nucleotides align to TRBD2. V trimming: 3 bases; J trimming: 8 bases; junction bases outside the gene matches: 13. Germline CDR1 and CDR2: LGHNA and YSLEER. The CDR3 is made up of 18 amino acids.

The chain is built from TRBV19 and TRBJ2-7; 9 nucleotides line up with TRBD1. Germline V gives CDR1 LNHDA, CDR2 SQIVND (reference sequence). V lost 4 bases and J lost 3; bases outside the gene matches: 1. The CDR3 extends over 13 amino acids. CDR3 amino acids: CASSTTGGYEQYV. For the CDR3, the DNA is TGTGCCAGTAGTACGACAGGGGGCTACGAGCAGTACGTC.

The chain uses TRBV3-1 (or the pseudogene TRBV3-2) and TRBJ2-1; TRBD2 matches at 8 bases. CDR1 is LGHDT and CDR2 is YNNKEL in the germline V gene (reference sequence). CDR3 length equals 16 residues. J was trimmed by 4 bases and V by 4 bases; bases with no gene match: 9. CDR3 protein: CASSRRAASGYNEQFF. The DNA of the CDR3 is TGTGCCAGCAGCCGACGTGCCGCTAGCGGGTACAATGAGCAGTTCTTC.

This clone was detected a few times. J is TRBJ1-4 and V is TRBV28, with a possible D match to TRBD1 (6 bases). The CDR3 totals 18 residues. Germline CDR1 and CDR2: MDHEN and SYDVKM. Trimming took 6 bases from V and 8 from J, leaving 28 bases between them. CDR3 bases: TGTGCCAGCAGCGGCGATGGAGCAGGGGAAACTAGACAGGAAAAACTGTTTTTT. It yields the protein CASSGDGAGETRQEKLFF.

This chain joins TRBV13 and TRBJ1-6, with TRBD1 identical over 7 bases. CDR3 size: 17 residues. CDR1 and CDR2 from the germline V gene are PRHDT and FYEKMQ (reference sequence). V dropped 2 bases and J dropped 10; count of bases not matched to a gene: 14. The CDR3 DNA reads as TGTGCCAGCAGCTTAACCGGGTTGAGGGGGCGATACTCACCCCTCCACTTT. Amino acids: CASSLTGLRGRYSPLHF.

The chain couples TRBV2 to TRBJ2-5, with 14 bases matching TRBD2. With V trimmed by 7 bases and J by 5 bases, 9 bases remained unmatched. Germline CDR1 reads SNHLY; CDR2 reads FYNNEI. The CDR3 length is 16 residues. The CDR3 region has the DNA TGTGCCAGCAAGCCCGGGACTAGCGGGAGTCGGGAGACCCAGTACTTC. It codes for CASKPGTSGSRETQYF.

V and J are TRBV9 and TRBJ1-4; D uncertain. This CDR3 is built from 13 residues. V was cut by 0 bases and J by 8 bases, with 8 bases left in between. Germline values: CDR1 SGDLS, CDR2 YYNGEE. The CDR3 here is CASSVVSGEKLFF. The CDR3 nucleotides read TGTGCCAGCAGCGTAGTATCGGGGGAAAAACTGTTTTTT.

In the case of this clone: Mismatch with germline at one junction end may stem from a read error. The chain joins TRBV5-1 to TRBJ2-7, with unresolved D. The CDR3 sequence is 15 residues long. Germline V gives CDR1 SGHRS, CDR2 YFSETQ. CDR3 in amino acids: CASSLAAARSYGQYF. CDR3 sequence (DNA): TGCGCCAGCAGCTTGGCGGCGGCTCGCTCCTACGGGCAGTACTTC.

The V call is TRBV21-1, the J call TRBJ2-7; the D call in the table, TRBD1, was not verified against the DNA. TRBV21-1 is a listed pseudogene. The CDR3 covers 19 residues. CDR3 in amino acids: CASRQRALPFGQTSYEQYV. DNA of the CDR3: TGTGCCAGCAGGCAACGGGCCCTTCCGTTCGGACAGACCTCCTACGAGCAGTACGTC.

This clone was observed at least ten times. The CDR3 reads CASSGGQGYSNQPQHF. The DNA for the CDR3 is TGTGCCAGCAGTGGGGGACAGGGCTATAGCAATCAGCCCCAGCATTTT. J is TRBJ1-5 and V is TRBV25-1; 9 nucleotides agree with TRBD1. The CDR3 contains 16 residues. Trimming removed 4 bases from V and 0 bases from J; junction bases left unmatched: 4. The V gene's germline CDR1 is MGHDK and CDR2 SYGVNS.

The chain joins TRBV19 to TRBJ1-3, with D possibly matching TRBD1 (5 bases). The CDR3 loop spans 16 amino acids. Germline values: CDR1 LNHDA, CDR2 SQIVND (reference sequence). V was cut by 4 bases and J by 2 bases, with 15 bases left in between. As DNA, the CDR3 is TGTGCCAGTAGTACTTTCCAGGGTGATCCTGGAAACACCATATATTTT. This gives the protein CASSTFQGDPGNTIYF.

V is TRBV18 and J is TRBJ2-2; 8 nucleotides line up with TRBD2. The J segment lost 6 bases and the V segment lost 0 bases, leaving 3 bases of the junction unmatched. The CDR3 is 15 residues long. Germline CDR1 reads KGHSH; CDR2 reads LQKENI. CDR3 in DNA: TGTGCCAGCTCACCACCGGGACTAGAGGCCGGGGAGCTGTTTTTT. It encodes CASSPPGLEAGELFF.

The chain couples TRBV7-8 to TRBJ1-1, with a possible D match to TRBD1 (6 bases). The V end was cut by 7 bases, the J end by 4 bases, with 16 bases between. CDR1 and CDR2 (germline): SGHVS, FQNEAQ. CDR3 length: 14 amino acids. Here the CDR3 DNA reads TGTGCCAGCACGTGGGGGCCGTCCGGCACTGAAGCTTTCTTT. Translation: CASTWGPSGTEAFF. Based on the CDR3 plus reference TRBV7-8 and TRBJ1-1, the full variable domain is GAGVSQSPRYKVAKRGQDVALRCDPISGHVSLFWYQQALGQGPEFLTYFQNEAQLDKSGLPSDRFFAERPEGSVSTLKIQRTQQEDSAVYLCASTWGPSGTEAFFGQGTRLTVV.

This chain links TRBV11-1 with TRBJ1-6; 7 nucleotides align to TRBD1. CDR1 is SGHAT, CDR2 FQDESV, per germline (reference sequence). J lost 10 bases, V lost 4 bases, and 13 bases had no gene match. The CDR3 sequence is 16 residues long. Here the CDR3 reads CASSSHTGAIGSPLHF. The DNA of the CDR3 is TGTGCCAGCAGCTCGCACACAGGGGCCATTGGGTCACCCCTCCACTTT.

This chain connects TRBV4-3 to TRBJ2-7; D is perhaps TRBD2 (5 bases). The ends were cut back, 4 bases at V and 5 bases at J, with 21 bases in the middle. CDR3 size: 16 residues. Germline assignment: CDR1 LGHNA and CDR2 YSLEER. The CDR3 reads CASSPTWTFFSHEQYF. The CDR3 nucleotides read TGCGCCAGCAGCCCCACTTGGACTTTTTTTTCCCACGAGCAGTACTTC.

This clone was seen more than once but under ten times. J is TRBJ1-5 and V is TRBV2; tentatively, D is TRBD1 (5 bases). The CDR3 totals 13 residues. The V and J ends lost 6 bases and 4 bases respectively, with 10 bases between them. Germline V gene lookup returns CDR1 SNHLY and CDR2 FYNNEI. The CDR3 region has the DNA TGTGCCAGCAGATGGGGCGTGAATCAGCCCCAGCATTTT. Residues: CASRWGVNQPQHF. Looking up the rest from reference TRBV2 and TRBJ1-5 gives the full variable domain: EPEVTQTPSHQVTQMGQEVILRCVPISNHLYFYWYRQILGQKVEFLVSFYNNEISEKSEIFDDQFSVERPDGSNFTLKIRSTKLEDSAMYFCASRWGVNQPQHFGDGTRLSIL.

The V and J genes are TRBV15 and TRBJ1-5; a possible D gene is TRBD1 (5 bases). Germline loops: CDR1 LNHNV, CDR2 YYDKDF (reference sequence). The length of the CDR3 is 22 residues. V gave up 1 base and J gave up 1 base, with 29 bases separating them. The CDR3 DNA reads as TGTGCCACCAGCAGAGTCCCCAGGGAATCCCTCCCATACGTAGTAAGCAATCAGCCCCAGCATTTT. Residues: CATSRVPRESLPYVVSNQPQHF.

The chain couples TRBV19 to TRBJ2-7, with 7 bases aligning to TRBD1. CDR3 length equals 13 residues. The J segment lost 3 bases and the V segment lost 3 bases, leaving 2 bases of the junction unmatched. Germline loops: CDR1 LNHDA, CDR2 SQIVND (reference sequence). Written as DNA, the CDR3 is TGTGCCAGTAGTATCCGGACAGGCTACGAGCAGTACGTC. Its translation: CASSIRTGYEQYV.

The V and J genes are TRBV21-1 and TRBJ1-1; TRBD1 is the table's D call and was not checked against the DNA. TRBV21-1 is tagged as a pseudogene. The CDR3 has 13 residues. This CDR3 is CASSRTENTEAFF. In DNA, the CDR3 is TGTGCCAGCAGCAGGACAGAGAACACTGAAGCTTTCTTT.

The gene calls are TRBV9 and TRBJ2-3; D gene unclear. Per the germline V gene, CDR1 is SGDLS and CDR2 is YYNGEE. The CDR3 is 13 amino acids. V was clipped by 0 bases and J by 5 bases, with 7 bases between them. For the CDR3, the DNA is TGTGCCAGCAGCGTAGTAGCCGGAGATACGCAGTATTTT. Protein: CASSVVAGDTQYF.

The rearrangement links TRBV9 to TRBJ2-5; D unclear. Deletions cut 0 bases from V and 4 bases from J, with 10 bases between. CDR1 SGDLS and CDR2 YYNGEE come from the germline V gene. The CDR3 has 14 amino acids. CDR3 loop: CASSVGAPPETQYF. The CDR3 DNA reads TGTGCCAGCAGCGTAGGGGCCCCCCCAGAGACCCAGTACTTC.

J is TRBJ1-1 and V is TRBV20-1; D possibly corresponds to TRBD1 (6 bases). The CDR3 covers 10 residues. From germline, CDR1 is DFQATT and CDR2 SNEGSKA (reference sequence). Trimming left V 4 bases short and J 6 bases short, with 6 bases between. The CDR3 loop reads CSAKGAEAFF. Written as DNA, the CDR3 is TGCAGTGCTAAGGGGGCTGAAGCTTTCTTT.